A selection of T cell receptor beta chains follows, all from one sample in a study of Ad26.COV2.S vaccination and SARS-CoV-2 variants. Measured with immunoSEQ multiplex PCR; TCRdb has only the in-frame clones, and not every one. The top ten clones hold around 1.8% of a sample with about 400,000 clones, around 91% of them seen once. The source was peripheral blood, collected in a trial of Ad26.COV2.S vaccine versus placebo. The receptors shown here come from a person aged 18-65 years who received the Ad26.COV2.S COVID-19 vaccine or a placebo. CDR3s include the opening cysteine and the closing phenylalanine or tryptophan. D genes are given only for firm matches. Size tells how often a clone was seen (once, few, many) or the class of an expanded clone, and some rows leave it out.

once TRBJ1-5 TRBV5-8 TRBD1 TGTGCCAGCAGCCCCTTTGCGGGACAGGGGAGGCCCCAGCATTTT CASSPFAGQGRPQHF
once TRBJ2-7 TRBV6-5 TRBD2 TGTGCCAGCAGTCGGACTAGCGGGGCCTCCTACGAGCAGTACTTC CASSRTSGASYEQYF
NA TRBJ2-1 TRBV7-9 NA TGTGCCAGCAGCTTAGACAATGAGCAGTTCTTC CASSLDNEQFF
NA TRBJ2-2 TRBV6-1 TRBD2 TGTGCCAGCAGTGAAGTGGGTGTGAGCGGGAGAACCGGGGAGCTGTTTTTT CASSEVGVSGRTGELFF
NA TRBJ1-1 TRBV10-3 TRBD1 TGTGCCATCAGTGAGTCGTGGGCAGGGGGTAACACTGAAGCTTTCTTT CAISESWAGGNTEAFF
NA TRBJ2-3 TRBV5-1 TRBD1 TGCGCCAGCAGCTTCGTGCAGGGGGACACAGATACGCAGTATTTT CASSFVQGDTDTQYF
once TRBJ2-1 TRBV3-1/TRBV3-2 TRBD2 TGTGCCAGCAGCCAACTAGCGGATAATGAGCAGTTCTTC CASSQLADNEQFF
NA TRBJ2-1 TRBV6-5 NA TGTGCCAGCCGTACGGGAAACTTCGATGAGCAGTTCTTC CASRTGNFDEQFF
NA TRBJ2-6 TRBV4-1 NA TGCGCCAGCAGCCAAGAGTGGGGGCAAGGGGCCAACGTCCTGACTTTC CASSQEWGQGANVLTF
NA TRBJ2-7 TRBV6-2/TRBV6-3 TRBD1 TGTGCCAGCAGCCCCTACACAGGGGGCTACGAGCAGTACTTC CASSPYTGGYEQYF
once TRBJ1-2 TRBV28 NA TGTGCCAGCAGTTTATCTATTAAGGGGGTGGATGGCTACACCTTC CASSLSIKGVDGYTF
once TRBJ2-1 TRBV4-2 TRBD1 TGTGCCAGCAGCCAAGAGGGACAGAACTCCTACAATGAGCAGTTCTTC CASSQEGQNSYNEQFF
NA TRBJ2-4 TRBV7-2 NA TGTGCCAGCAGCTTCGGTCCCTCCAAAAACATTCAGTACTTC CASSFGPSKNIQYF
once TRBJ1-5 TRBV3-1/TRBV3-2 NA TGTGCCAGCAGCCAGGGACTCAATCAGCCCCAGCATTTT CASSQGLNQPQHF
NA TRBJ1-2 TRBV28 NA TGTGCCAGCAGTTTAGACGGAAATTATGGCTACACCTTC CASSLDGNYGYTF
NA TRBJ2-7 TRBV3-1/TRBV3-2 NA TGTGCCAGCAGCCAAGATATGGCGGACGAGCAGTACTTC CASSQDMADEQYF
NA TRBJ1-2 TRBV28 NA TGTGCCAGCAGTTTGACGGGTAACTATGGCTACACCTTC CASSLTGNYGYTF
NA TRBJ1-2 TRBV27 TRBD1 TGTGCCAGCAGTCCGGACAGGGGGCCGTATGGCTACACCTTC CASSPDRGPYGYTF
NA TRBJ1-2 TRBV24-1 NA TGTGCCACCAGTGATTTTCGGGGGGTAGCTAACTATGGCTACACCTTC CATSDFRGVANYGYTF
NA TRBJ2-7 TRBV19 TRBD2 TGTGCCAGTAGTCCCTTCTGGACTAGCGGGAGCTCCTACGAGCAGTACTTC CASSPFWTSGSSYEQYF
NA TRBJ2-1 TRBV4-1 TRBD2 TGCGCCAGCAGCCAACTAGCGGGAGTAGGAAATGAGCAGTTCTTC CASSQLAGVGNEQFF
NA TRBJ2-7 TRBV5-1 TRBD2 TGCGCCAGCAGGCCCCTGGGGGAGGGAACCTACGAGCAGTACTTC CASRPLGEGTYEQYF
NA TRBJ2-5 TRBV6-1 NA TGTGCCAGCAGTGAAGAAGGTTTGACAGTAATGATGTTAAAAGAGACCCAGTACTTC CASSEEGLTVMMLKETQYF
NA TRBJ2-5 TRBV6-5 NA TGTGCCAGCAGCGGACTACCGCAAGAGACCCAGTACTTC CASSGLPQETQYF
NA TRBJ2-1 TRBV24-1 NA TGTGCCACCAGTGATTTCCGGGAAGGCAATGAGCAGTTCTTC CATSDFREGNEQFF
once TRBJ1-2 TRBV4-1 NA TGCGCCAGCAGCCAGGGAGCCTATGGCTACACCTTC CASSQGAYGYTF
NA TRBJ2-3 TRBV28 NA TGTGCCAGCAGTGACTACCCACCGGGACTGGGCCCCGGTACGCAGTATTTT CASSDYPPGLGPGTQYF
NA TRBJ1-1 TRBV5-1 TRBD1 TGCGCCAGCAGCTCAACTCTACAGGGGGCGACGAACACTGAAGCTTTCTTT CASSSTLQGATNTEAFF
once TRBJ1-4 TRBV5-6 NA TGTGCCAGCAGCTTGGACAGGGAGGGGCCGAAACTGTTTTTT CASSLDREGPKLFF
NA TRBJ2-1 TRBV12-5 NA TGTGCTAGTGGTTCAGCAATTTACGAGCAGTTCTTC CASGSAIYEQFF
NA TRBJ2-2 TRBV4-2 NA TGTGCCAGCAGCCAAGAAGCGGCCGGGGAGCTGTTTTTT CASSQEAAGELFF
NA TRBJ1-1 TRBV6-1 TRBD1 TGTGCCAGCAGTGAGACAGGGGAAAGCACTGAAGCTTTCTTT CASSETGESTEAFF
NA TRBJ2-5 TRBV7-9 TRBD2 TGTGCCAGCAGCCCACAGCTAGCGGGAGGGGGGCCCAGAGAGACCCAGTACTTC CASSPQLAGGGPRETQYF
NA TRBJ2-1 TRBV5-1 TRBD1 TGCGCCAGCAGGCGAGGACAGGGCGGGCGGCTACGCCTCTACAATGAGCAGTTCTTC CASRRGQGGRLRLYNEQFF
NA TRBJ1-5 TRBV3-1/TRBV3-2 TRBD1 TGTGCCAGTTCACAGGGGGCGTTTAGCAATCAGCCCCAGCATTTT CASSQGAFSNQPQHF